This T cell receptor beta chain emerged from a study of blood T cells in healthy people across ages. At least 7 million PBMCs were isolated per sample. Then a second PCR, running about 6 to 11 cycles, was carried out with a sample-barcoded 5' primer and a J-beta primer mix. There were at least 3 million CDR3-containing paired-end reads obtained from each sample. TCRdb reprocessed the 5' RACE reads via MiXCR and lists one record per CDR3 protein. The repertoire holds 450,000 to 650,000 distinct CDR3 sequences, with around 24% as singletons. Germline CDR1 reads KGHDR; CDR2 reads SFDVKD. There are 13 residues in the CDR3. V dropped 5 bases and J dropped 1 base, with 4 bases sitting between them. This sample also belongs to another study, concerning T cells of mothers and their children. That work adds: When mothers and children were related, their normalized repertoire overlap, which was always slightly higher, did not differ significantly from that of unrelated pairs.

V gene TRBV24-1 combines with J gene TRBJ2-2; D gene unclear. This TCR was recovered from a boy aged 10-17 years in good health. Input material: blood. The CDR3 DNA sequence: TGTGCCACCAGTGCTGTGAACACCGGGGAGCTGTTTTTT. This codes for CATSAVNTGELFF.